The rows below give T cell receptor beta chains drawn from one sample of a study of CD8 T cells in ankylosing spondylitis. TCRdb re-analysed the 5' RACE reads in MiXCR, keeping a single row per CDR3 protein. The sample includes under 55,000 distinct CDR3 sequences, 6% to 7.5% of them seen just once. Sequenced sample: blood, either unsorted or a sorted T cell fraction (not recorded which). Receptors were obtained from a female donor with ankylosing spondylitis or in good health (not recorded which). Each CDR3 is given with its conserved first and last residue. Each record gives: D gene, V gene, clone size, J gene, CDR3 length, CDR3 protein, CDR3 DNA. A D gene is named only where the DNA matches it firmly. Size values are once, few and many counts, or a class for expanded clones, and some rows have none.

D gene: TRBD1; V gene: TRBV24-1; clone size: many; J gene: TRBJ2-5; CDR3 length: 15; CDR3 protein: CATSDSGTGRETQYF; CDR3 DNA: TGTGCCACCAGTGATTCCGGGACAGGGAGAGAGACCCAGTACTTC
D gene: -; V gene: TRBV6-1; clone size: many; J gene: TRBJ1-5; CDR3 length: 9; CDR3 protein: CADRGPQHF; CDR3 DNA: TGTGCCGATCGGGGGCCCCAGCATTTT
D gene: -; V gene: TRBV5-1; clone size: many; J gene: TRBJ2-2; CDR3 length: 17; CDR3 protein: CASSPVGSATNTGELFF; CDR3 DNA: TGCGCCAGCAGCCCCGTCGGTAGCGCCACGAACACCGGGGAGCTGTTTTTT
D gene: -; V gene: TRBV5-1; clone size: many; J gene: TRBJ2-2; CDR3 length: 17; CDR3 protein: CASSLVAGTPAGGELFF; CDR3 DNA: TGCGCCAGCAGCTTGGTGGCCGGGACACCTGCCGGCGGGGAGCTGTTTTTT
D gene: -; V gene: TRBV20-1; clone size: many; J gene: TRBJ1-2; CDR3 length: 13; CDR3 protein: CSAPGWANYGYTF; CDR3 DNA: TGCAGTGCGCCTGGGTGGGCTAACTATGGCTACACCTTC
D gene: -; V gene: TRBV20-1; clone size: many; J gene: TRBJ1-2; CDR3 length: 13; CDR3 protein: CSARDRGTYGYTF; CDR3 DNA: TGCAGTGCTAGAGATCGGGGGACCTATGGCTACACCTTC
D gene: -; V gene: TRBV7-2; clone size: few; J gene: TRBJ2-2; CDR3 length: 17; CDR3 protein: CASSFRPRTGLGGELFF; CDR3 DNA: TGTGCCAGCAGCTTTAGGCCCCGGACGGGGCTGGGCGGGGAGCTGTTTTTT
D gene: -; V gene: TRBV6-1; clone size: many; J gene: TRBJ1-5; CDR3 length: 18; CDR3 protein: CAPTIGRDGGERQWPQHF; CDR3 DNA: TGTGCCCCTACAATTGGTCGGGACGGGGGGGAGAGGCAATGGCCCCAGCATTTT
D gene: -; V gene: TRBV5-5; clone size: many; J gene: TRBJ1-5; CDR3 length: 14; CDR3 protein: CASSLVWGNQPQHF; CDR3 DNA: TGTGCCAGCAGCTTGGTGTGGGGAAATCAGCCCCAGCATTTT
D gene: -; V gene: TRBV29-1; clone size: -; J gene: TRBJ1-1; CDR3 length: 12; CDR3 protein: CSVEDGQPEAFF; CDR3 DNA: TGCAGCGTTGAAGATGGACAGCCTGAAGCTTTCTTT
D gene: -; V gene: TRBV12-3/TRBV12-4; clone size: many; J gene: TRBJ1-2; CDR3 length: 14; CDR3 protein: CASSFKGRDYGYTF; CDR3 DNA: TGTGCCAGCAGTTTTAAAGGACGAGACTATGGCTACACCTTC
D gene: -; V gene: TRBV12-3/TRBV12-4; clone size: -; J gene: TRBJ2-3; CDR3 length: 13; CDR3 protein: CASSHSGSDTQYF; CDR3 DNA: TGTGCCAGCAGTCACTCGGGCTCAGATACGCAGTATTTT
D gene: TRBD2; V gene: TRBV9; clone size: many; J gene: TRBJ2-3; CDR3 length: 14; CDR3 protein: CASSVGVSGGAQYF; CDR3 DNA: TGTGCCAGCAGCGTAGGCGTTAGCGGGGGGGCCCAGTATTTT
D gene: -; V gene: TRBV20-1; clone size: many; J gene: TRBJ1-5; CDR3 length: 14; CDR3 protein: CSARVSNSNQPQHF; CDR3 DNA: TGCAGTGCTAGGGTTTCTAATAGCAATCAGCCCCAGCATTTT
D gene: -; V gene: TRBV18; clone size: many; J gene: TRBJ2-5; CDR3 length: 14; CDR3 protein: CASSPLRPQETQYF; CDR3 DNA: TGTGCCAGCTCACCACTTCGACCTCAAGAGACCCAGTACTTC
D gene: -; V gene: TRBV20-1; clone size: many; J gene: TRBJ2-1; CDR3 length: 14; CDR3 protein: CSAGRGRLNNEQFF; CDR3 DNA: TGCAGTGCTGGGAGAGGGAGGCTGAACAATGAGCAGTTCTTC
D gene: TRBD1; V gene: TRBV6-1; clone size: many; J gene: TRBJ2-1; CDR3 length: 14; CDR3 protein: CASSGQGPYNEQFF; CDR3 DNA: TGTGCCAGCAGTGGACAGGGACCTTACAATGAGCAGTTCTTC
D gene: TRBD1; V gene: TRBV27; clone size: many; J gene: TRBJ1-6; CDR3 length: 14; CDR3 protein: CASSATGADSPLHF; CDR3 DNA: TGTGCCAGCAGTGCGACAGGGGCGGACTCACCCCTCCACTTT
D gene: -; V gene: TRBV6-1; clone size: many; J gene: TRBJ1-2; CDR3 length: 14; CDR3 protein: CASSRDRFNYGYTF; CDR3 DNA: TGTGCCAGCAGTCGCGACAGGTTTAACTATGGCTACACCTTC
D gene: -; V gene: TRBV20-1; clone size: many; J gene: TRBJ2-3; CDR3 length: 15; CDR3 protein: CSARVPGARTDTQYF; CDR3 DNA: TGCAGTGCTAGAGTCCCGGGGGCCCGCACAGATACGCAGTATTTT
D gene: -; V gene: TRBV13; clone size: many; J gene: TRBJ1-2; CDR3 length: 16; CDR3 protein: CASSLNQASGGYGYTF; CDR3 DNA: TGTGCCAGCAGCTTAAACCAAGCCTCGGGCGGCTATGGCTACACCTTC
D gene: TRBD1; V gene: TRBV29-1; clone size: many; J gene: TRBJ2-2; CDR3 length: 17; CDR3 protein: CSVASRGTGANTGELFF; CDR3 DNA: TGCAGCGTTGCCTCTAGGGGGACAGGCGCGAACACCGGGGAGCTGTTTTTT
D gene: -; V gene: TRBV6-2/TRBV6-3; clone size: many; J gene: TRBJ2-6; CDR3 length: 15; CDR3 protein: CASSYQGSGANVLTF; CDR3 DNA: TGTGCCAGCAGTTATCAGGGGTCTGGGGCCAACGTCCTGACTTTC
D gene: TRBD1; V gene: TRBV7-3; clone size: many; J gene: TRBJ2-1; CDR3 length: 15; CDR3 protein: CASSSPDREYNEQFF; CDR3 DNA: TGTGCCAGCAGCTCCCCTGACAGGGAATACAATGAGCAGTTCTTC
D gene: -; V gene: TRBV28; clone size: -; J gene: TRBJ1-2; CDR3 length: 12; CDR3 protein: CASSYQNYGYTF; CDR3 DNA: TGTGCCAGCAGTTACCAGAACTATGGCTACACCTTC
D gene: -; V gene: TRBV9; clone size: -; J gene: TRBJ1-3; CDR3 length: 16; CDR3 protein: CASSVRPGNPGNTIYF; CDR3 DNA: TGTGCCAGCAGCGTTAGACCGGGCAATCCTGGAAACACCATATATTTT
D gene: TRBD2; V gene: TRBV4-3; clone size: many; J gene: TRBJ2-1; CDR3 length: 16; CDR3 protein: CASSQDWPAGWNEQFF; CDR3 DNA: TGCGCCAGCAGCCAAGATTGGCCAGCGGGGTGGAATGAGCAGTTCTTC
D gene: -; V gene: TRBV7-2; clone size: few; J gene: TRBJ2-5; CDR3 length: 13; CDR3 protein: CASTNTPGETQYF; CDR3 DNA: TGTGCCAGCACCAATACCCCTGGGGAGACCCAGTACTTC
D gene: TRBD2; V gene: TRBV20-1; clone size: -; J gene: TRBJ2-5; CDR3 length: 14; CDR3 protein: CSAEGLAGQETQYF; CDR3 DNA: TGCAGTGCTGAAGGACTAGCGGGACAAGAGACCCAGTACTTC
D gene: -; V gene: TRBV14; clone size: many; J gene: TRBJ2-1; CDR3 length: 15; CDR3 protein: CASSPRDSMYNEQFF; CDR3 DNA: TGTGCCAGCAGCCCCCGGGACTCCATGTACAATGAGCAGTTCTTC
D gene: -; V gene: TRBV5-6; clone size: many; J gene: TRBJ1-1; CDR3 length: 13; CDR3 protein: CASSTRPDTEAFF; CDR3 DNA: TGTGCCAGCAGCACGCGACCCGACACTGAAGCTTTCTTT
D gene: TRBD1; V gene: TRBV28; clone size: many; J gene: TRBJ2-2; CDR3 length: 14; CDR3 protein: CASSSGQGFGELFF; CDR3 DNA: TGTGCCAGCAGTTCTGGACAGGGGTTCGGGGAGCTGTTTTTT
D gene: TRBD1; V gene: TRBV5-1; clone size: many; J gene: TRBJ2-7; CDR3 length: 15; CDR3 protein: CASSSPGQGFYEQYF; CDR3 DNA: TGCGCCAGCAGCTCCCCGGGACAGGGATTCTACGAGCAGTACTTC
D gene: TRBD1; V gene: TRBV5-5; clone size: many; J gene: TRBJ2-2; CDR3 length: 15; CDR3 protein: CASSLQGAYTGELFF; CDR3 DNA: TGTGCCAGCAGCTTGCAGGGGGCGTACACCGGGGAGCTGTTTTTT
D gene: -; V gene: TRBV10-3; clone size: many; J gene: TRBJ1-5; CDR3 length: 15; CDR3 protein: CAISESNRGNQPQHF; CDR3 DNA: TGTGCCATCAGTGAGTCTAACAGGGGCAATCAGCCCCAGCATTTT
D gene: -; V gene: TRBV7-6; clone size: many; J gene: TRBJ2-1; CDR3 length: 13; CDR3 protein: CASSVVVRNEQFF; CDR3 DNA: TGTGCCAGCAGCGTGGTGGTTCGGAATGAGCAGTTCTTC
D gene: -; V gene: TRBV28; clone size: -; J gene: TRBJ1-1; CDR3 length: 16; CDR3 protein: CASSSHGLTKNTEAFF; CDR3 DNA: TGTGCCAGCAGTTCACACGGATTGACAAAGAACACTGAAGCTTTCTTT
D gene: -; V gene: TRBV7-9; clone size: -; J gene: TRBJ1-3; CDR3 length: 17; CDR3 protein: CASSLEAAGSSGNTIYF; CDR3 DNA: TGTGCCAGCAGCTTAGAGGCGGCAGGGAGCTCTGGAAACACCATATATTTT
D gene: -; V gene: TRBV20-1; clone size: medium-sized; J gene: TRBJ1-1; CDR3 length: 13; CDR3 protein: CSAKQGLRTEAFF; CDR3 DNA: TGCAGTGCTAAACAGGGATTGCGGACTGAAGCTTTCTTT
D gene: -; V gene: TRBV7-9; clone size: few; J gene: TRBJ1-2; CDR3 length: 12; CDR3 protein: CASSKTDYGYTF; CDR3 DNA: TGTGCCAGCAGCAAGACCGACTATGGCTACACCTTC
D gene: -; V gene: TRBV5-1; clone size: many; J gene: TRBJ1-1; CDR3 length: 13; CDR3 protein: CASSQSGNTEAFF; CDR3 DNA: TGCGCCAGCAGCCAATCGGGGAACACTGAAGCTTTCTTT
D gene: TRBD2; V gene: TRBV5-1; clone size: many; J gene: TRBJ2-3; CDR3 length: 15; CDR3 protein: CASSTLAGGPDTQYF; CDR3 DNA: TGCGCCAGCAGCACCCTAGCGGGGGGGCCAGATACGCAGTATTTT
D gene: TRBD1; V gene: TRBV18; clone size: many; J gene: TRBJ1-1; CDR3 length: 12; CDR3 protein: CASSEQGREAFF; CDR3 DNA: TGTGCCAGCTCAGAACAGGGGAGAGAAGCTTTCTTT
D gene: TRBD2; V gene: TRBV7-2; clone size: few; J gene: TRBJ2-3; CDR3 length: 16; CDR3 protein: CASSLVTGGPPDTQYF; CDR3 DNA: TGTGCCAGCAGCTTAGTTACGGGGGGGCCGCCAGATACGCAGTATTTT
D gene: -; V gene: TRBV20-1; clone size: many; J gene: TRBJ2-2; CDR3 length: 13; CDR3 protein: CSARRGGDGELFF; CDR3 DNA: TGCAGTGCTAGAAGGGGTGGGGACGGGGAGCTGTTTTTT